The 15 T cell receptor beta chains below come from one sample, sequenced in a study of blood T cell repertoires in COVID-19. Only in-frame clones appear in the TCRdb table, and some are missing; sequencing was by immunoSEQ multiplex PCR. The data contain over 150,000 clones, about nine tenths of them singletons. Sequencing input: peripheral blood. Receptor source: a young man with acute or convalescent COVID-19.

The rearrangement joins TRBV6-5 to TRBJ1-5; D is unresolved. The ends were cut back, 0 bases at V and 2 bases at J, with 8 bases in the middle. Germline V gene lookup returns CDR1 MNHEY and CDR2 SVGAGI. This CDR3 has 15 residues. CDR3 region: CASSYSRSGNQPQHF. The DNA of the CDR3 is TGTGCCAGCAGTTACTCCCGCAGTGGCAATCAGCCCCAGCATTTT.

The chain joins TRBV9 to TRBJ2-7, with 7 nucleotides matching TRBD2. Trimming removed 0 bases from V and 1 base from J; junction bases left unmatched: 4. The germline CDR1 and CDR2 sequences are SGDLS and YYNGEE. This CDR3 region has 15 residues. As DNA, the CDR3 is TGTGCCAGCAGCGTAGATCCAGCGGGATCCTACGAGCAGTACTTC. Protein sequence: CASSVDPAGSYEQYF. The full variable domain, with the rest looked up from reference TRBV9 and TRBJ2-7, is DSGVTQTPKHLITATGQRVTLRCSPRSGDLSVYWYQQSLDQGLQFLIQYYNGEERAKGNILERFSAQQFPDLHSELNLSSLELGDSALYFCASSVDPAGSYEQYFGPGTRLTVT.

This chain connects TRBV7-9 to TRBJ1-5; D gene unclear. V lost 3 bases and J lost 4, with 7 bases in between. The CDR3 sequence is 13 residues long. CDR1 and CDR2 from the germline V gene are SEHNR and FQNEAQ (reference sequence). CDR3 residues: CASSFDINQPQHF. The CDR3 coding sequence is TGTGCCAGCAGCTTCGACATAAATCAGCCCCAGCATTTT.

The chain employs TRBV28 and TRBJ2-7; 10 nucleotides match TRBD1. The CDR3 is 12 amino acids. CDR1 is MDHEN and CDR2 is SYDVKM in the germline V gene. Trimming at V came to 8 bases and at J to 3 bases, leaving 1 base not matched to a gene. CDR3 in DNA: TGTGCCAGCGGACAGGGGGTCTACGAGCAGTACTTC. Translated, it gives CASGQGVYEQYF.

This clone was seen just once. V and J are TRBV28 and TRBJ2-7, with a tentative D call TRBD2 (5 bases). The CDR3 spans 15 residues. The V gene's germline CDR1 is MDHEN and CDR2 SYDVKM. Trimming pared 6 bases from V and 2 bases from J, leaving 17 bases between. DNA of the CDR3: TGTGCCAGCAGGGGCCGCGGGTCAAGGCCCTACGAGCAGTACTTC. Its translation: CASRGRGSRPYEQYF. Full variable domain (outside the CDR3, taken from reference TRBV28 and TRBJ2-7): DVKVTQSSRYLVKRTGEKVFLECVQDMDHENMFWYRQDPGLGLRLIYFSYDVKMKEKGDIPEGYSVSREKKERFSLILESASTNQTSMYLCASRGRGSRPYEQYFGPGTRLTVT.

Comments on this clone: This same CDR3 is encoded by further DNA sequences in the sample. The chain has TRBV19 and TRBJ1-6, with D unclear. The CDR3 runs 14 residues. The germline V gene encodes CDR1 LNHDA and CDR2 SQIVND (reference sequence). Trimming took off 5 bases at V and 0 bases at J, with 5 bases between the two ends. DNA of the CDR3: TGTGCCAGTAGTTTCTCCTCCTATAATTCACCCCTCCACTTT. It is translated as CASSFSSYNSPLHF.

This clone was seen a single time. The rearrangement links TRBV30 to TRBJ2-7; the D is unclear. V was shortened by 2 bases and J by 4 bases, with 12 bases between the two germline ends. The length of the CDR3 is 13 residues. Germline loops: CDR1 GTSNPN, CDR2 SVGIG (reference sequence). CDR3 sequence (DNA): TGTGCCTGGAGTAGTGGGCCCTTATACGAGCAGTACTTC. Its translation is CAWSSGPLYEQYF. Using reference TRBV30 and TRBJ2-7 for the parts outside the CDR3, the full variable domain is SQTIHQWPATLVQPVGSPLSLECTVEGTSNPNLYWYRQAAGRGLQLLFYSVGIGQISSEVPQNLSASRPQDRQFILSSKKLLLSDSGFYLCAWSSGPLYEQYFGPGTRLTVT.

The chain uses TRBV28 and TRBJ1-2; D is possibly TRBD1 (5 bases). Germline CDR1 reads MDHEN; CDR2 reads SYDVKM. The CDR3 extends over 13 amino acids. V was cut by 7 bases and J by 4 bases, with 13 bases left in between. CDR3 sequence: CASTGGNIYGYTF. The DNA of the CDR3 is TGTGCCAGCACGGGGGGGAATATCTATGGCTACACCTTC.

To note about this clone: Other DNA sequences from this sample encode an identical CDR3 as well. The rearrangement uses TRBV6-1 and TRBJ1-5, with D perhaps matching TRBD1 (5 bases). CDR1 MNHNS and CDR2 SASEGT come from the germline V gene. The length of the CDR3 is 13 residues. V was pared by 2 bases and J by 5 bases, with 7 bases between. In DNA form, the CDR3 reads TGTGCCAGCAGTGAACAGGGTCATCAGCCCCAGCATTTT. Translation gives CASSEQGHQPQHF.

J is TRBJ2-3 and V is TRBV27; D not resolved. V was pared by 3 bases and J by 1 base, with 8 bases between. The germline gives CDR1 MNHEY, CDR2 SMNVEV (reference sequence). This CDR3 region has 14 residues. The CDR3 loop is CASSLWARTDTQYF. The CDR3 region has the DNA TGTGCCAGCAGTTTGTGGGCCCGCACAGATACGCAGTATTTT.

The chain uses TRBV5-1 and TRBJ1-2; a possible D gene is TRBD1 (6 bases). The CDR3 sequence is 14 residues long. V lost 5 bases to trimming and J lost 6 bases, with 17 bases between them. Germline V gene data show CDR1 as SGHRS and CDR2 as YFSETQ. DNA for the CDR3: TGCGCCAGCAGTGGGCAGGGGCAATCGGATGGCTACACCTTC. Translation gives CASSGQGQSDGYTF.

V usage is TRBV30 and J usage is TRBJ1-5, with 8 bases fitting TRBD1. CDR3 length: 13 residues. Germline values: CDR1 GTSNPN, CDR2 SVGIG (reference sequence). J was trimmed by 6 bases and V by 3 bases; bases with no gene match: 4. CDR3 DNA: TGTGCCTGGAGGAGACAGGGGAGTCAGCCCCAGCATTTT. This encodes CAWRRQGSQPQHF.

The V and J genes are TRBV6-5 and TRBJ2-1; 7 bases fit TRBD2. Germline trimming cut 2 bases from V and 2 bases from J; bases unmatched to any gene: 3. This CDR3 contains 15 residues. Germline CDR1 and CDR2: MNHEY and SVGAGI. CDR3 in amino acids: CASSYRGVPYNEQFF. In nucleotides, the CDR3 is TGTGCCAGCAGTTACCGGGGGGTCCCCTACAATGAGCAGTTCTTC.

About this clone itself: The germline gene is not matched at one end of the junction; a read error may be the cause. The rearrangement uses TRBV6-5 and TRBJ1-5; 10 positions match TRBD1. The CDR3 runs to 14 residues. Germline V gives CDR1 MNHEY, CDR2 SVGAGI. The CDR3 loop reads CAGRQGAGDQPQHF. CDR3 DNA sequence: TGTGCCGGCAGACAGGGGGCGGGCGATCAGCCCCAGCATTTT.

The V gene is TRBV10-3, the J gene TRBJ2-1; TRBD2 agrees at 10 bases. The V segment lost 6 bases and the J segment 8 bases; nucleotides outside the gene matches: 7. Germline V gene data show CDR1 as ENHRY and CDR2 as SYGVKD. The CDR3 runs to 14 residues. The CDR3 sequence: CAISGTSVDHEQFF. In nucleotides, the CDR3 is TGTGCCATCAGCGGGACTAGCGTCGACCATGAGCAGTTCTTC.